These 11 T cell receptor beta chains share one sample of origin, sequenced in a study of cytotoxic CD8 clonotypes in ibrutinib-treated CLL. Libraries were prepared by immunoSEQ multiplex PCR; TCRdb keeps only in-frame clonotypes and omits some of them. The sample shows over 95,000 clones, 50% to 65% of them seen only once. This material consisted of PBMCs, taken after 24 months of ibrutinib treatment. The receptors come from a human donor with chronic lymphocytic leukemia.

The J gene is TRBJ1-5, the V gene TRBV27; D uncertain. This CDR3 has 14 residues. V was clipped by 5 bases and J by 0 bases, with 8 bases between them. CDR1 and CDR2 from the germline V gene are MNHEY and SMNVEV (reference sequence). The DNA for the CDR3 is TGTGCCAGCAGTCTGAGATATAGCAATCAGCCCCAGCATTTT. Its translation is CASSLRYSNQPQHF.

The V and J genes are TRBV5-1 and TRBJ2-7, with a possible D match to TRBD2 (6 bases). The CDR3 is 13 residues long. Germline loops: CDR1 SGHRS, CDR2 YFSETQ. V gave up 4 bases and J gave up 2 bases, with 10 bases separating them. This CDR3 is CASSRGAPYEQYF. The CDR3 nucleotides read TGCGCCAGCAGCCGCGGGGCCCCCTACGAGCAGTACTTC.

This clone was observed many times. CDR3 in amino acids: CASSSVSGYTDTQYF. The CDR3 DNA follows: TGTGCCAGCAGCTCTGTTAGCGGGTACACAGATACGCAGTATTTT. The chain couples TRBV5-6 to TRBJ2-3, with TRBD2 matching over 7 bases. The CDR3 runs to 15 residues. The germline gives CDR1 SGHDT, CDR2 YYEEEE. V was clipped by 3 bases and J by 2 bases; unmatched bases: 6.

The chain has TRBV2 and TRBJ1-1, with D unclear. This CDR3 region has 14 residues. Germline V lookup: CDR1 SNHLY, CDR2 FYNNEI. The V end was cut by 0 bases, the J end by 10 bases, with 15 bases between. DNA for the CDR3: TGTGCCAGCAGTGAAGCGCGTCTCTCCATGCGAGCTTTCTTT. Its translation: CASSEARLSMRAFF.

This rearrangement joins TRBV7-9 to TRBJ2-7; 7 bases line up with TRBD1. Trimming removed 5 bases from V and 3 bases from J; junction bases left unmatched: 10. This CDR3 contains 15 residues. CDR1 is SEHNR, CDR2 FQNEAQ, per germline (reference sequence). The CDR3 reads CASSPSAGTVYEQYF. In DNA form, the CDR3 reads TGTGCCAGCAGCCCCTCAGCCGGGACAGTCTACGAGCAGTACTTC. Full variable domain (rest looked up from reference TRBV7-9 and TRBJ2-7): DTGVSQNPRHKITKRGQNVTFRCDPISEHNRLYWYRQTLGQGPEFLTYFQNEAQLEKSRLLSDRFSAERPKGSFSTLEIQRTEQGDSAMYLCASSPSAGTVYEQYFGPGTRLTVT.

The V call is TRBV18, the J call TRBJ2-3, with TRBD1 identical over 7 bases. The CDR3 consists of 15 residues. Germline V gene data show CDR1 as KGHSH and CDR2 as LQKENI. V dropped 3 bases and J dropped 1; count of bases not matched to a gene: 4. CDR3 loop: CASSPTGQRTDTQYF. CDR3 DNA sequence: TGTGCCAGCTCACCGACGGGACAGCGCACAGATACGCAGTATTTT. The variable domain in full, with the rest retrieved from reference TRBV18 and TRBJ2-3, is NAGVMQNPRHLVRRRGQEARLRCSPMKGHSHVYWYRQLPEEGLKFMVYLQKENIIDESGMPKERFSAEFPKEGPSILRIQQVVRGDSAAYFCASSPTGQRTDTQYFGPGTRLTVL.

This clone was counted only a few times. This chain links TRBV6-5 with TRBJ2-7; perhaps D is TRBD1 or TRBD2 (5 bases each). Trimming cost V 5 bases and J 7 bases, with 15 bases left between them. Germline CDR1 and CDR2: MNHEY and SVGAGI. CDR3 length equals 13 residues. The CDR3 reads CASSRGRAGEQYF. CDR3 nucleotides: TGTGCCAGCAGTAGGGGACGAGCAGGGGAGCAGTACTTC.

Here the CDR3 DNA reads TGTGCCAGCACGGGCAGTGGGTCCTACGAGCAGTACTTC. Translated, it gives CASTGSGSYEQYF. V is TRBV14 and J is TRBJ2-7; no clear D. CDR1 SGHDN and CDR2 FVKESK come from the germline V gene. The CDR3 sequence is 13 residues long. V was pared by 7 bases and J by 1 base, with 11 bases between.

The chain combines TRBV5-4 with TRBJ2-3; TRBD2 agrees at 10 bases. Trimming cost V 0 bases and J 5 bases; bases outside gene matches: 6. Germline V gene sequence: CDR1 SGHNT, CDR2 YYREEE (reference sequence). The length of the CDR3 is 16 residues. The CDR3 sequence: CASSLASGGAGDTQYF. For the CDR3, the DNA is TGTGCCAGCAGCTTGGCCAGCGGGGGGGCCGGAGATACGCAGTATTTT.

This clone appeared a few times. The gene calls are TRBV2 and TRBJ2-2; possibly TRBD1 for D (6 bases). V was shortened by 7 bases and J by 0 bases, with 12 bases between the two germline ends. The CDR3 spans 15 residues. The germline V gene has CDR1 SNHLY and CDR2 FYNNEI. This CDR3 reads CASKTGTSNTGELFF. The CDR3 DNA is TGTGCCAGCAAAACAGGGACCTCGAACACCGGGGAGCTGTTTTTT.

The V and J genes are TRBV6-6 and TRBJ1-4, with 7 bases lining up with TRBD1. Germline CDR1 reads MNHNY; CDR2 reads SVGAGI (reference sequence). Trimming removed 7 bases from V and 8 bases from J; junction bases left unmatched: 7. The CDR3 has 13 residues. The CDR3 coding sequence is TGTGCCAGCATCGGCAGGGGGGCAGAAAAACTGTTTTTT. Its translation is CASIGRGAEKLFF.